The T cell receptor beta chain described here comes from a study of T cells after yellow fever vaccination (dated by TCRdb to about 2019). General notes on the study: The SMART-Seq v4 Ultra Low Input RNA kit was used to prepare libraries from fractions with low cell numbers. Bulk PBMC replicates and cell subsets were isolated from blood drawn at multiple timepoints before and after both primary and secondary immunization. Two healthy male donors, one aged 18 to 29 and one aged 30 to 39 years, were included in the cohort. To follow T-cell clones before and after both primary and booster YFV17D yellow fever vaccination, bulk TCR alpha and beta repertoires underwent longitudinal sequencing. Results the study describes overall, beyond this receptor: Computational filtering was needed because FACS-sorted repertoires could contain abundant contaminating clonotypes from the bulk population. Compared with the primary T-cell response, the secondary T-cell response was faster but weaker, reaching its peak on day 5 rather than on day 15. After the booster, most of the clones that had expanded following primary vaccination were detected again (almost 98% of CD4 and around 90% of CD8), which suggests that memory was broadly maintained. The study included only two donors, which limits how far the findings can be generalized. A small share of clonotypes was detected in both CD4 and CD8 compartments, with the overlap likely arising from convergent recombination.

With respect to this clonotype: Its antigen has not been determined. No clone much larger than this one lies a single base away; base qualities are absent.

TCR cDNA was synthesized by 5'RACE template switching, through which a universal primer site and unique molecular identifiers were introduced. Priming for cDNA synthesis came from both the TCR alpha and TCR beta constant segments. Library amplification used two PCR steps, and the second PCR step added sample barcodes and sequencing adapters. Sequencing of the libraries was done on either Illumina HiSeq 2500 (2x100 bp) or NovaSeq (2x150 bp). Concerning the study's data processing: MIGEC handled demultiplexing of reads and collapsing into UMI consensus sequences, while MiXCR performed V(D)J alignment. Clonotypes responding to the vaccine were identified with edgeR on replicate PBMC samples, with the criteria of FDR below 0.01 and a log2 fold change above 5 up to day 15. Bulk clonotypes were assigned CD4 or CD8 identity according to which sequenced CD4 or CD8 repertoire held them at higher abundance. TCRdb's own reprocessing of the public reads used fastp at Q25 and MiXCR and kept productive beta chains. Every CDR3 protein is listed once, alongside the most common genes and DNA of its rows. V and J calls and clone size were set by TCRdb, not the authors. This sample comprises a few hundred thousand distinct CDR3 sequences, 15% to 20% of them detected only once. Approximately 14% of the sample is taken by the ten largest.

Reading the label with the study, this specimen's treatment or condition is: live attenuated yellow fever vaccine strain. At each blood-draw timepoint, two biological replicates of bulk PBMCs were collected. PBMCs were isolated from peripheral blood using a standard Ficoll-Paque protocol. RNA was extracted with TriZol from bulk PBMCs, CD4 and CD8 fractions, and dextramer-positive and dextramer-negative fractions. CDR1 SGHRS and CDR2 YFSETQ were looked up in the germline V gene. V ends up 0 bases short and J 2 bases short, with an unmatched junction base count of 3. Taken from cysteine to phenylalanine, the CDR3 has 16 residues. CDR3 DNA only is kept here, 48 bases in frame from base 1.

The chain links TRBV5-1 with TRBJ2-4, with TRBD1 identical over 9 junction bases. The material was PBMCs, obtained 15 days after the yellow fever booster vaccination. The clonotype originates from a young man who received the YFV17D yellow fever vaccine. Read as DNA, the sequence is TGCGCCAGCAGCTTGGTTACAGGGGGCACCAAAAACATTCAGTACTTC. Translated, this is CASSLVTGGTKNIQYF.